Sequencing of this T cell receptor beta chain was carried out in a study of T cells in Graves' hyperthyroidism and ophthalmopathy. The CDR3 regions of TCR beta were amplified from RNA transcripts. First-round RT-PCR targeting the TCR CDR3 was performed with the HTBI primer set. From the multiplex PCR reads, TCRdb called clonotypes with MiXCR, one entry per CDR3 protein. The data show approximately 520,000 distinct CDR3 sequences, roughly 24% seen once. Trimming removed 3 bases at V and 7 bases at J, with 7 bases between. Germline V gene lookup returns CDR1 MDHEN and CDR2 SYDVKM. This CDR3 has 11 residues.

The specimen was blood. This TCR came from a woman between 25 and 40 years old with Graves' ophthalmopathy. The J gene is TRBJ2-7, the V gene TRBV28; no clear D. DNA of the CDR3: TGTGCCAGCAGTTTGGTTCTGGAGCAGTACTTC. It specifies CASSLVLEQYF.